This T cell receptor (beta chain) was identified during a study of blood T cell repertoires in COVID-19. Study in general: Acute-phase and convalescent COVID-19 samples originated in the United States, Italy and Spain. PBMCs, B-cell-depleted T cells, or T cells were the source of the cDNA or gDNA that made up the material.

The CDR3 consists of 15 residues. The V end lost 5 bases, the J end lost 3 bases, and 17 bases lay between the germline ends. Germline CDR1 is MNHEY and CDR2 is SVGEGT. Per the original data handling: Counts of nucleated cells, estimated from reference gene primer amplification, were obtained. Profiled with immunoSEQ multiplex PCR; TCRdb holds only in-frame clones, not every one. The V and J calls and clone size are taken from that table; D and trimming were inferred from the DNA. The table shows about 71,000 clones, with roughly 80% occurring only once. Sequenced material: peripheral blood. This chain uses TRBV6-2 or TRBV6-3 with TRBJ2-7, with unresolved D. The receptor was isolated from a woman older than 75 with acute or convalescent COVID-19. The CDR3: CASSPLRWYDYEQYF. The CDR3 DNA sequence: TGTGCCAGCAGTCCCCTTAGATGGTATGACTACGAGCAGTACTTC.